The 16 T cell receptor beta chains reported below all come from one sample, sequenced in a study of regulatory T cells in long-lasting Graves disease. The time point here: persistent/refractory GD, antithyroid drugs over 5 years with positive TRAb. After RNA was extracted from PBMCs, the TCR library was made from it. The authors built TCR beta libraries using iRepertoire HTBI primers and Arm-PCR of CDR3 regions. TCRdb passed the multiplex PCR reads through MiXCR, listing each CDR3 protein once. The sample lists 400,000 to 500,000 distinct CDR3 sequences, approximately 23% seen once, with about an eighth in the top ten. The material sequenced was peripheral blood mononuclear cells (PBMCs), taken when the disease was refractory, from a patient treated with antithyroid drugs. Source of these receptors: a female donor with Graves disease.

V usage is TRBV9 and J usage is TRBJ1-1; D gene unclear. CDR3 length equals 14 residues. Germline lookup yields CDR1 SGDLS and CDR2 YYNGEE. Trimming took off 1 base at V and 1 base at J, with 8 bases between the two ends. The CDR3 protein is CASSVHGENTEAFF. The CDR3 DNA sequence: TGTGCCAGCAGCGTACACGGAGAGAACACTGAAGCTTTCTTT.

This clonotype occurred a few times. The V gene is TRBV28, the J gene TRBJ2-5; 10 positions agree with TRBD2. J lost 4 bases, V lost 3 bases, and 5 bases had no gene match. The CDR3 totals 15 residues. Germline V CDR1 and CDR2: MDHEN, SYDVKM. CDR3 residues: CASSLSLAGVETQYF. The CDR3 bases are TGTGCCAGCAGTTTGAGTCTAGCGGGAGTAGAGACCCAGTACTTC.

The chain couples TRBV30 to TRBJ2-2; D not certain. CDR1 is GTSNPN, CDR2 SVGIG, per germline (reference sequence). CDR3 length: 15 amino acids. V was shortened by 2 bases and J by 6 bases, with 16 bases between the two germline ends. The CDR3 sequence: CAWSSAPYGPGELFF. CDR3 coding DNA: TGTGCCTGGAGTAGTGCCCCTTACGGGCCCGGGGAGCTGTTTTTT.

This clonotype was picked up many times. The chain has TRBV7-3 and TRBJ2-7; D is perhaps TRBD2 (6 bases). This CDR3 is 14 amino acids long. Germline assignment: CDR1 SGHTA and CDR2 FQGTGA. V lost 3 bases and J 7 bases, leaving 16 bases between the germline ends. The DNA for the CDR3 is TGTGCCAGCAGCTTTGGAGGGGACTCTCGGGAGCAGTACTTC. Translated, it gives CASSFGGDSREQYF.

The chain employs TRBV6-2 or TRBV6-3 and TRBJ1-3; D gene unclear. V dropped 5 bases and J dropped 0 bases, with 11 bases sitting between them. Germline CDR1 reads MNHEY; CDR2 reads SVGEGT. The CDR3 covers 15 residues. The CDR3 bases are TGTGCCAGCAGTAGCCGGCCAGCCTCTGGAAACACCATATATTTT. It translates to CASSSRPASGNTIYF.

This chain's CDR3 is CASTKGGVGNEQFF. The DNA for the CDR3 is TGTGCCAGCACCAAAGGAGGGGTAGGCAATGAGCAGTTCTTC. The rearrangement links TRBV9 to TRBJ2-1; D is possibly TRBD2 (6 bases). The CDR3 totals 14 residues. Germline assignment: CDR1 SGDLS and CDR2 YYNGEE. V lost 6 bases to trimming and J lost 6 bases, with 16 bases between them.

This clonotype was picked up many times. This CDR3 is CAISESTAHSGYTF. DNA of the CDR3: TGTGCCATCAGTGAGTCTACAGCCCACAGTGGCTACACCTTC. This sequence joins TRBV10-3 and TRBJ1-2; no reliable D call. From germline, CDR1 is ENHRY and CDR2 SYGVKD. The CDR3 contains 14 residues. V shed 0 bases and J shed 7 bases, with 12 bases lying between them.

In its sample, this clonotype was seen a few times. V and J are TRBV25-1 and TRBJ1-2; D gene unclear. CDR1 MGHDK and CDR2 SYGVNS come from the germline V gene. This CDR3 contains 12 residues. The V gene lost 1 base and the J gene lost 5 bases, with 5 bases spanning the gap. CDR3 sequence: CASSELGYGYTF. The CDR3 DNA is TGTGCCAGCAGTGAATTAGGTTATGGCTACACCTTC.

This clonotype was found many times. CDR3 loop: CAIMGDTGDEQYF. Here the CDR3 DNA reads TGTGCCATCATGGGAGACACAGGGGACGAGCAGTACTTC. This sequence joins TRBV10-3 and TRBJ2-7; 7 bases map to TRBD1. This CDR3 comprises 13 residues. The germline V gene has CDR1 ENHRY and CDR2 SYGVKD. J lost 5 bases, V lost 7 bases, and 8 bases had no gene match.

This clonotype has ten or more counts. The genes are TRBV29-1 and TRBJ1-4; possible D gene TRBD1, 6 bases. Germline CDR1 reads SQVTM; CDR2 reads ANQGSEA. The CDR3 loop spans 14 amino acids. Trimming took 7 bases from V and 8 from J, leaving 20 bases between them. The CDR3 nucleotides read TGCAGCGCCGGACCGGGACAAGGGCGCGAAAAACTGTTTTTT. Translating it yields CSAGPGQGREKLFF.

DNA of the CDR3: TGTGCCAGCAGCTTGGCGGGCTCCATATATTTT. This translates into CASSLAGSIYF. The chain has TRBV5-4 and TRBJ1-3; D call uncertain. V was trimmed by 0 bases and J by 11 bases, leaving 6 bases between them. The CDR3 totals 11 residues. Looked up from germline, CDR1 is SGHNT and CDR2 is YYREEE (reference sequence).

The V gene is TRBV3-1, the J gene TRBJ2-5; 8 bases map to TRBD2. The V gene end was trimmed by 4 bases and the J gene end by 3 bases; junction bases not matched to a gene: 4. Germline V gene sequence: CDR1 LGHDT, CDR2 YNNKEL (reference sequence). CDR3 size: 14 residues. The CDR3 loop reads CASSLAGTKETQYF. CDR3 DNA sequence: TGTGCCAGCAGCCTAGCGGGAACTAAAGAGACCCAGTACTTC.

This chain links TRBV6-1 with TRBJ2-5; no definite D call. Germline values: CDR1 MNHNS, CDR2 SASEGT. The V end lost 4 bases, the J end lost 4 bases, and 25 bases lay between the germline ends. This CDR3 is 18 amino acids long. The DNA of the CDR3 is TGTGCCAGCAGTGCCCGGAGCCTACACCCTAAGTCCGGAGAGACCCAGTACTTC. This encodes CASSARSLHPKSGETQYF.

V and J are TRBV29-1 and TRBJ2-1; 8 bases align to TRBD2. CDR3 length equals 12 residues. The germline V gene has CDR1 SQVTM and CDR2 ANQGSEA. V lost 1 base and J lost 9; bases outside the gene matches: 2. The CDR3: CSVEVTSGEQFF. The CDR3 DNA reads as TGCAGCGTTGAAGTCACTAGCGGTGAGCAGTTCTTC.

The table lists this clonotype with a few counts. This chain uses TRBV30 with TRBJ2-2, with unresolved D. Germline lookup yields CDR1 GTSNPN and CDR2 SVGIG (reference sequence). The V gene lost 4 bases and the J gene lost 1 base, with 7 bases spanning the gap. The CDR3 is made up of 13 amino acids. The CDR3 sequence is CAWIPGNTGELFF. The CDR3 region has the DNA TGTGCCTGGATCCCGGGGAACACCGGGGAGCTGTTTTTT.

The genes are TRBV5-6 and TRBJ2-5; the D call may be TRBD1 or TRBD2 (5 bases each). Trimming took 0 bases from V and 4 from J, leaving 10 bases between them. Germline lookup yields CDR1 SGHDT and CDR2 YYEEEE. This CDR3 contains 14 residues. Here the CDR3 reads CASSLDFGGETQYF. CDR3 DNA: TGTGCCAGCAGCTTGGATTTTGGGGGAGAGACCCAGTACTTC.